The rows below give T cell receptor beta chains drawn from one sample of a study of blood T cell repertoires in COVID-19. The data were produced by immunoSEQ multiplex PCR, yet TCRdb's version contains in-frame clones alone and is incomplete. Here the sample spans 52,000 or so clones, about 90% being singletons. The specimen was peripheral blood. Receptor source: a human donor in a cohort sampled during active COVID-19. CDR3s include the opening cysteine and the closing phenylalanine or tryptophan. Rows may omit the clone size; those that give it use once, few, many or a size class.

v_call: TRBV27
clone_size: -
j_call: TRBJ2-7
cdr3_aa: CASSPSGRSSYEQYF

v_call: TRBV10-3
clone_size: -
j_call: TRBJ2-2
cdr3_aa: CAISESLVGVSTGELFF

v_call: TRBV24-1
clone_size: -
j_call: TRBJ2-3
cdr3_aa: CATSDPPGTDTQYF

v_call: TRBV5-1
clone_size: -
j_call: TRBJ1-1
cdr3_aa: CASSLRSSAEAFF

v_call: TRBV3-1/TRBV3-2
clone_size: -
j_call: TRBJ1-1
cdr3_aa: CVSSQDVGPGTEAFF

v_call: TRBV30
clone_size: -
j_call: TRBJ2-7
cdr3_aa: CAWSRDRAREQYF

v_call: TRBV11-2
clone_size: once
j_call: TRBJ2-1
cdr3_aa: CASSLPPDFRGRSYNEQFF

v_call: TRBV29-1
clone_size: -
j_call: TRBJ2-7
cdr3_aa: CPRGRDEQYF

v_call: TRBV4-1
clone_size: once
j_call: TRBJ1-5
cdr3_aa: CASSQRLSNQPQHF

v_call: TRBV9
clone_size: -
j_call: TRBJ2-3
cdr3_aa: CASSPGLSTDTQYF

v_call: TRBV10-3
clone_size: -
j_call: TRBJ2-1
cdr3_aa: CAISELAGENEQFF

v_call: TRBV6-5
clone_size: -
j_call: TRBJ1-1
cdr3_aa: CASRTRGRITEAFF